This T cell receptor (beta chain) was recorded in a study of beta chain features in type 1 diabetes. Study-wide context: Patients did not differ from healthy donors in age, gender or cell yield. Notes on the study in general: All four CD4+ subsets of Type 1 diabetes patients contained TCRB CDR3s that were moderately but significantly shorter. When VDJ junctions were examined, type 1 diabetes patients showed fewer insertions and more deletions.

The entirety of the isolated RNA underwent reverse transcription, so expressed TCRB transcripts were sequenced. The data were produced by immunoSEQ multiplex PCR, yet TCRdb's version contains in-frame clones alone and is incomplete. The sample comprises 50,000 to 70,000 clones, about 47% of which are singletons, and around 2.7% rests with the top ten. This clone was recorded only once. The antigen remains unidentified. The V and J ends lost 3 bases and 3 bases respectively, with 6 bases between them. Germline V gene lookup returns CDR1 SGHVS and CDR2 FNYEAQ. This CDR3 is 13 amino acids long. Naive, central memory, regulatory and stem cell-like memory cells within the CD4+ compartment were sorted using CD45RO/CCR7/CD25/CD127/CD95/CD27. Purity (above 95%) was reached by all sorted populations.

The source is a middle-aged woman with type 1 diabetes. The source material was Tregs from blood. The rearrangement uses TRBV7-6 and TRBJ2-1; D is undetermined. The DNA for the CDR3 is TGTGCCAGCAGCTTTTTAGTCTACAATGAGCAGTTCTTC. Translated: CASSFLVYNEQFF.